The rows below give T cell receptor beta chains drawn from one sample of a study of T cells in Graves' hyperthyroidism and ophthalmopathy. TCRdb reprocessed the multiplex PCR reads with MiXCR, giving one entry per CDR3 protein. This sample has a few hundred thousand distinct CDR3 sequences, with around a sixth found just once. Source material: blood. Source of these receptors: a woman aged 25 to 39 with Graves' hyperthyroidism. CDR3s include the opening cysteine and the closing phenylalanine or tryptophan. A D gene is named only where the DNA matches it firmly. Clone size is given for some rows only: seen once, a few or many times, or a class if the clone is expanded.

TRBJ1-1	TRBD1	TRBV5-1	many	TGCGCCAGCAGCATGGACAGGGTGGACACTGAAGCTTTCTTT	CASSMDRVDTEAFF
TRBJ2-1	TRBD2	TRBV24-1	few	TGTGCCACCAGTGAGGGACTAGCGGGAGGGCCTAATGAGCAGTTCTTC	CATSEGLAGGPNEQFF
TRBJ2-2	.	TRBV6-4	.	TGTGCCAGCAGTTACTACGGGGAGCTGTTTTTT	CASSYYGELFF
TRBJ2-3	.	TRBV24-1	few	TGTGCCACCAGTGCCGTAACGGGCCAAGTGACAGATACGCAGTATTTT	CATSAVTGQVTDTQYF
TRBJ2-1	TRBD2	TRBV10-2	few	TGCGCCAGCAGTGTTTGGGGACTAGCCGACAATGAGCAGTTCTTC	CASSVWGLADNEQFF
TRBJ2-1	.	TRBV5-6	many	TGTGCCAGCAGCCTCCGACTTGGGGCTGAGCAGTTCTTC	CASSLRLGAEQFF
TRBJ2-3	.	TRBV5-4	.	TGTGCCAGCAGCCTCACGAGGGGGTGGGGGACAGATACGCAGTATTTT	CASSLTRGWGTDTQYF
TRBJ1-1	TRBD1	TRBV30	many	TGTGCCTGGAGTGAGACCGGGACAGGGGGCACTGAAGCTTTCTTT	CAWSETGTGGTEAFF
TRBJ2-3	TRBD2	TRBV7-2	many	TGTGCCAGCAGCTTAGAAGTCGGGGGGAGACTGCCAGATACGCAGTATTTT	CASSLEVGGRLPDTQYF
TRBJ2-1	TRBD1	TRBV28	many	TGTGCCAGCAGGACCACAGGGGACAATGAGCAGTTCTTC	CASRTTGDNEQFF
TRBJ1-6	.	TRBV7-9	few	TGTGCCAGCAGCTTAACAATCGGGTGGTCCGCCGATAATTCACCCCTCCACTTT	CASSLTIGWSADNSPLHF
TRBJ2-7	.	TRBV7-2	many	TGTGCCAGCAGCTCGGCCAGCTCCTACGAGCAGTACTTC	CASSSASSYEQYF
TRBJ2-5	TRBD1	TRBV20-1	many	TGCAGTGCTAGCGGACAGGGCCTCCAAGAGACCCAGTACTTC	CSASGQGLQETQYF
TRBJ1-1	.	TRBV9	many	TGTGCCAGCAGCGTAGGACCCGGCGAGGCTGAAGCTTTCTTT	CASSVGPGEAEAFF
TRBJ2-1	.	TRBV6-1	few	TGTGCCAGCACCATAAGGCGCTACAATGAGCAGTTCTTC	CASTIRRYNEQFF
TRBJ2-5	.	TRBV10-3	.	TGTGCCATCAGTCGGACAGACCAAGAGACCCAGTACTTC	CAISRTDQETQYF
TRBJ2-1	TRBD2	TRBV30	many	TGTGCCCATTATATAGCGGGAGCCGAGCAGTTCTTC	CAHYIAGAEQFF
TRBJ2-7	.	TRBV28	few	TGTGCCAGCAGTTTATTTGGGAGAACTGGCGAGCAGTACTTC	CASSLFGRTGEQYF
TRBJ1-1	.	TRBV20-1	many	TGCAGTGCCGGACCGGGACAGAACACTGAAGCTTTCTTT	CSAGPGQNTEAFF
TRBJ2-4	.	TRBV19	.	TGTGCCAGTAGTCAAGGGAGGAAAAACATTCAGTACTTC	CASSQGRKNIQYF
TRBJ2-2	.	TRBV20-1	.	TGCAGTGCTATAGGGAATACCGGGGAGCTGTTTTTT	CSAIGNTGELFF
TRBJ2-7	.	TRBV28	many	TGTGCCAGCAGGTCTCTCAGTTACAGCTCCTACGAGCAGTACTTC	CASRSLSYSSYEQYF
TRBJ2-3	TRBD2	TRBV20-1	.	TGCAGTGCTACCACTAGCGGGAGCACAGATACGCAGTATTTT	CSATTSGSTDTQYF
TRBJ1-5	.	TRBV15	.	TGTGCCACCAGCAGAGTGAGGGATCAGCCCCAGCATTTT	CATSRVRDQPQHF
TRBJ2-2	TRBD2	TRBV4-3	.	TGCGCCAGCAGCCCCCAAGTAGCGGGAGGAGGCACCGGGGAGCTGTTTTTT	CASSPQVAGGGTGELFF
TRBJ2-7	TRBD2	TRBV20-1	.	TGCAGTGCTCATAAAGGACTAGCGGGAGTCTACGAGCAGTACTTC	CSAHKGLAGVYEQYF
TRBJ1-1	TRBD1	TRBV14	few	TGTGCCAGCAGCCATCCGGGACAGGGGAAGAACACTGAAGCTTTCTTT	CASSHPGQGKNTEAFF
TRBJ2-1	TRBD2	TRBV7-2	many	TGTGCCAGCAGCTTGTGGACTAGCGAACACAATGAGCAGTTCTTC	CASSLWTSEHNEQFF
TRBJ2-1	.	TRBV6-1	few	TGTGCCAGCAGTGCGTCTTGGAAGAGGTTCTTC	CASSASWKRFF
TRBJ2-3	.	TRBV27	few	TGTGCCAGCAGTTCAAAACGACTGATCAACACAGATACGCAGTATTTT	CASSSKRLINTDTQYF
TRBJ1-2	TRBD1	TRBV19	many	TGTGCCAGTATGGTAGACCCGGACAGGAGCTACTATGGCTACACCTTC	CASMVDPDRSYYGYTF
TRBJ2-3	.	TRBV7-2	many	TGTGCCGGTGCCTCCGACACCGGGAATACGCAGTATTTT	CAGASDTGNTQYF
TRBJ1-2	.	TRBV11-2	many	TGTGCCAGCAGCTCCTCCGCTAACTATGGCTACACCTTC	CASSSSANYGYTF
TRBJ2-1	TRBD1	TRBV28	many	TGTGCCAGCAGTTTTACCTCCTCCTTAGACAGGGCATATCTTGAGCAGTTCTTC	CASSFTSSLDRAYLEQFF
TRBJ2-5	.	TRBV25-1	.	TGTGCCAGCAGGGCCTTGGCCTCAGAGACCCAGTACTTC	CASRALASETQYF
TRBJ2-2	.	TRBV29-1	.	TGCAGCGTTGATTCACCGAACGGGGAGCTGTTTTTT	CSVDSPNGELFF
TRBJ1-2	.	TRBV6-2/TRBV6-3	.	TGTGCCAGCAATAACGCGGAACAACTCCAATACGAGGTCGGGTACTATGGCTACACCTTC	CASNNAEQLQYEVGYYGYTF
TRBJ2-3	.	TRBV27	.	TGTGCCAGCAGTTCAACTTATACGCAGTATTTT	CASSSTYTQYF
TRBJ2-1	TRBD1	TRBV7-3	.	TGTGCCAGCTCACAACAAGGGGAGCTCGGGACAGGGCTACCTCCGGTCCACAATGAGCAGTTCTTC	CASSQQGELGTGLPPVHNEQFF
TRBJ2-1	.	TRBV11-2	many	TGTGCCAGCAGCTTATCGGAGGGTTATGAGCAGTTCTTC	CASSLSEGYEQFF
TRBJ1-5	TRBD1	TRBV12-5	many	TGTGCTAGTGGTTTGGTACTCGGGACAGAGGATAGCAATCAGCCCCAGCATTTT	CASGLVLGTEDSNQPQHF
TRBJ1-1	.	TRBV20-1	few	TGCAGTGCCCGTGGGCAGATGAACACTGAAGCTTTCTTT	CSARGQMNTEAFF
TRBJ2-7	TRBD2	TRBV2	many	TGTGCCAGCAGTGAAGTACTAGCGGGCTACGAGCAGTACTTC	CASSEVLAGYEQYF
TRBJ1-4	.	TRBV19	.	TGTGCCAGTAGTATTACGGGACGGCGGAATGAAAAACTGTTTTTT	CASSITGRRNEKLFF
TRBJ2-5	.	TRBV20-1	few	TGCAGTGCTCCCGTGGCAGTCCAAGAGACCCAGTACTTC	CSAPVAVQETQYF
TRBJ1-2	.	TRBV10-3	few	TGTGCCATCAGTGAGTCTTTTTGGTATCTTATGGACTATGGCTACACCTTC	CAISESFWYLMDYGYTF
TRBJ1-1	.	TRBV3-1	.	TGTGCCAGCAGCCAAGAGGGGACAAGGGGCGTTCTTGGAGCTTTCTTT	CASSQEGTRGVLGAFF
TRBJ1-2	.	TRBV30	many	TGTGCCTGGAGCCGCTTGAACTATGGCTACACCTTC	CAWSRLNYGYTF
TRBJ2-1	.	TRBV7-9	many	TGTGCCAGCAGCCCCGGGATTTCCTACAATGAGCAGTTCTTC	CASSPGISYNEQFF
TRBJ2-4	TRBD1	TRBV29-1	many	TGCAGCGCCGCCGGGACAGGAGCGGGAAACATTCAGTACTTC	CSAAGTGAGNIQYF
TRBJ2-1	TRBD1	TRBV18	many	TGTGCCAGCTCGCCCGGACAGGGACCTTACAATGAGCAGTTCTTC	CASSPGQGPYNEQFF
TRBJ1-6	.	TRBV6-1	.	TGTGCCAGCAGTGAAGAAAGGAGTCTCTCCTATAATTCACCCCTCCACTTT	CASSEERSLSYNSPLHF
TRBJ2-5	.	TRBV20-1	many	TGCAGTGCTAGTTCGCGGGAGACCCAGTACTTC	CSASSRETQYF
TRBJ2-1	TRBD2	TRBV6-2/TRBV6-3	.	TGTGCCAGCAGCTTGGGACTACGAGATGAGCAGTTCTTC	CASSLGLRDEQFF